This T cell receptor beta chain was recovered during a study of Graves' ophthalmopathy and Graves' hyperthyroidism. Clinicians diagnosed using symptoms, serum thyroxine, TRAb, thyroid ultrasound and orbital computed tomography. Amplifying from RNA transcripts, the study obtained TCR beta CDR3 regions. The first round was an RT-PCR with HTBI primers, and the second round was a multiplex PCR. TCRdb redid the calling of the multiplex PCR reads with MiXCR, one entry per CDR3 protein. The repertoire has approximately 210,000 distinct CDR3 sequences, 25% to 30% of them found once; the top ten carry about 8.2%. This clonotype was detected many times. This CDR3 contains 14 residues. Losses at the gene ends were 2 bases for V and 7 bases for J; bases not matched to a gene: 6. Germline CDR1 is SGHNT and CDR2 is YYREEE (reference sequence).

Material for sequencing was peripheral blood. The sequence came from a man aged 50 to 59 with Graves' ophthalmopathy. The V gene is TRBV5-4, the J gene TRBJ1-2; 9 nucleotides align to TRBD1. CDR3 region: CASSFVQGAFGYTF. CDR3 coding DNA: TGTGCCAGCAGCTTTGTACAGGGGGCCTTTGGCTACACCTTC.